The 31 T cell receptor beta chains in this list originate from one sample, sequenced in a study of CD8 T cells in Susac syndrome. Random hexamers primed reverse transcription of roughly 0.5 to 1 ug RNA. TCRdb used MiXCR to reprocess the immunoSEQ multiplex PCR reads, holding one entry per CDR3 protein. This table has 150,000 to 200,000 distinct CDR3 sequences, almost 96% appearing once. Sequenced material: CD4+ T cells from PBMCs. The origin of the receptors is a human donor with multiple sclerosis.

CDR3 sequence: CASTRALGGRETQYF. In DNA form, the CDR3 reads TGTGCCAGCACTAGGGCCCTTGGGGGACGAGAGACCCAGTACTTC. The V gene is TRBV3-1, the J gene TRBJ2-5; the D gene could be TRBD1 or TRBD2 (5 bases each). This CDR3 has 15 residues. V was clipped by 7 bases and J by 4 bases, with 19 bases between them. CDR1 and CDR2 from the germline V gene are LGHDT and YNNKEL (reference sequence).

The V and J genes are TRBV20-1 and TRBJ2-7; TRBD2 aligns across 9 bases. The germline gives CDR1 DFQATT, CDR2 SNEGSKA (reference sequence). CDR3 length: 14 amino acids. V trimming: 6 bases; J trimming: 4 bases; junction bases outside the gene matches: 10. CDR3 sequence: CSAWTSALPYEQYF. The CDR3, as DNA: TGCAGTGCCTGGACTAGCGCCTTACCTTACGAGCAGTACTTC.

This chain uses TRBV29-1 with TRBJ1-2; the D is unclear. Trimming removed 4 bases at V and 4 bases at J, with 13 bases between. The CDR3 has 13 residues. Germline CDR1 and CDR2: SQVTM and ANQGSEA. This CDR3 is CSVGLLEGYGYTF. Written as DNA, the CDR3 is TGCAGCGTTGGTCTCTTGGAGGGCTATGGCTACACCTTC.

The rearrangement joins TRBV30 to TRBJ2-2; D is ambiguous. The germline V gene encodes CDR1 GTSNPN and CDR2 SVGIG (reference sequence). The CDR3 spans 11 residues. Trimming cost V 3 bases and J 6 bases, with 5 bases left between them. This chain's CDR3 is CAWRVPGELFF. CDR3 sequence (DNA): TGTGCCTGGAGAGTCCCCGGGGAGCTGTTTTTT.

The genes are TRBV28 and TRBJ2-1; no reliable D call. Trimming took 5 bases from V and 0 from J, leaving 11 bases between them. CDR3 length: 15 residues. Germline-derived CDR1 and CDR2 are MDHEN and SYDVKM. This CDR3 reads CASSADQSSYNEQFF. The CDR3 DNA reads TGTGCCAGCAGTGCGGACCAAAGCTCCTACAATGAGCAGTTCTTC.

The V call is TRBV11-3, the J call TRBJ2-6; 8 bases match TRBD1. V shed 3 bases and J 1 base; nucleotides not matched to a gene: 5. Germline loops: CDR1 SGHNT, CDR2 YENEEA. This CDR3 has 17 residues. The CDR3 bases are TGTGCCAGCAGCTTCGACAGGGGACGGTCTGGGGCCAACGTCCTGACTTTC. Amino acid sequence: CASSFDRGRSGANVLTF.

This chain links TRBV29-1 with TRBJ2-7; the D is unclear. The V gene's germline CDR1 is SQVTM and CDR2 ANQGSEA. Trimming took off 0 bases at V and 3 bases at J, with 12 bases between the two ends. The CDR3 length is 14 residues. The CDR3 here is CSVEDGRHRYEQYF. For the CDR3, the DNA is TGCAGCGTTGAAGACGGGCGGCACCGCTACGAGCAGTACTTC.

The chain joins TRBV29-1 to TRBJ1-1; D unclear. Trimming took off 4 bases at V and 3 bases at J, with 6 bases between the two ends. The CDR3 length is 11 residues. In germline, CDR1 is SQVTM, CDR2 ANQGSEA. The CDR3 DNA sequence: TGCAGCGTTGCCGGGGACACTGAAGCTTTCTTT. Protein product: CSVAGDTEAFF.

This rearrangement joins TRBV20-1 to TRBJ1-5, with D maybe TRBD1 (6 bases). The CDR3 consists of 15 residues. V was shortened by 1 base and J by 3 bases, with 13 bases between the two germline ends. From germline, CDR1 is DFQATT and CDR2 SNEGSKA (reference sequence). CDR3 nucleotide sequence: TGCAGTGCTAGAGGGGGGCAGGTCTACAATCAGCCCCAGCATTTT. Translation: CSARGGQVYNQPQHF.

The rearrangement links TRBV20-1 to TRBJ1-4, with D perhaps TRBD1 (6 bases). CDR1 is DFQATT, CDR2 SNEGSKA, per germline (reference sequence). The CDR3 is 15 residues long. Trimming cost V 6 bases and J 7 bases, with 21 bases left between them. The DNA of the CDR3 is TGCAGTGCGCGCGACTCGGTGGGGGGCGCTGAAAAACTGTTTTTT. Its translation is CSARDSVGGAEKLFF.

This clonotype appeared once. The chain recombines TRBV30 with TRBJ1-2; D is perhaps TRBD1 (5 bases). V dropped 7 bases and J dropped 4 bases, with 16 bases sitting between them. This CDR3 is 13 amino acids long. CDR1 and CDR2 from the germline V gene are GTSNPN and SVGIG (reference sequence). Here the CDR3 reads CASTRDSLYGYTF. CDR3 nucleotide sequence: TGTGCCTCGACCCGAGACAGCCTCTATGGCTACACCTTC.

The chain uses TRBV29-1 and TRBJ2-1; 7 bases line up with TRBD1. Germline V gene data show CDR1 as SQVTM and CDR2 as ANQGSEA. Losses at the gene ends were 6 bases for V and 6 bases for J; bases not matched to a gene: 8. There are 13 residues in the CDR3. Here the CDR3 DNA reads TGCAGCGTGAGACAGGGTCCCGGCAATGAGCAGTTCTTC. It codes for CSVRQGPGNEQFF.

The V and J genes are TRBV6-5 and TRBJ2-5, with no clear D. V dropped 0 bases and J dropped 1 base, with 12 bases sitting between them. This CDR3 comprises 16 residues. Germline-derived CDR1 and CDR2 are MNHEY and SVGAGI. This CDR3 is CASSYSVGRSQETQYF. The DNA for the CDR3 is TGTGCCAGCAGTTACTCGGTAGGGCGCTCCCAAGAGACCCAGTACTTC.

The chain links TRBV9 to TRBJ2-3; TRBD2 matches 14 bases. This CDR3 is 18 amino acids long. Per the germline V gene, CDR1 is SGDLS and CDR2 is YYNGEE. V trimming: 3 bases; J trimming: 5 bases; junction bases outside the gene matches: 11. The CDR3 DNA follows: TGTGCCAGCAGCGCGGGACTAGCGGGGGCCCGCGGGGGAGATACGCAGTATTTT. Translated, it gives CASSAGLAGARGGDTQYF.

This chain connects TRBV29-1 to TRBJ1-2; no clear D gene. Germline CDR1 and CDR2: SQVTM and ANQGSEA. Trimming took 3 bases from V and 7 from J, leaving 3 bases between them. The CDR3 runs to 9 residues. CDR3 in DNA: TGCAGCGTTGATAGTGGCTACACCTTC. Translation gives CSVDSGYTF.

The rearrangement uses TRBV21-1 and TRBJ1-5; TRBD1 is the table's D call and was not checked against the DNA. TRBV21-1 is annotated as a pseudogene. CDR3 length: 14 amino acids. The chain's CDR3 is CASRTGGWGQPQHF. CDR3 sequence (DNA): TGTGCCAGTCGGACAGGGGGCTGGGGTCAGCCCCAGCATTTT.

The chain joins TRBV3-1 to TRBJ2-2; D call uncertain. V lost 0 bases and J lost 7, with 6 bases in between. CDR1 is LGHDT and CDR2 is YNNKEL in the germline V gene (reference sequence). This CDR3 has 13 residues. This chain's CDR3 is CASSQDILGELFF. CDR3 nucleotides: TGTGCCAGCAGCCAAGATATTCTCGGGGAGCTGTTTTTT.

V and J are TRBV12-3 or TRBV12-4 and TRBJ2-5; 11 bases are shared with TRBD1. The CDR3 is made up of 16 amino acids. V shed 6 bases and J 4 bases; nucleotides not matched to a gene: 10. The CDR3 region is CASSSGQGAPGETQYF. The CDR3 DNA follows: TGTGCCAGCAGCTCCGGACAGGGGGCGCCCGGAGAGACCCAGTACTTC.

The V call is TRBV30, the J call TRBJ2-7; D gene uncertain. Between the trimmed V and J ends, which lost 5 bases and 2 bases, there was a span of 10 bases. The CDR3 is made up of 12 amino acids. CDR1 is GTSNPN, CDR2 SVGIG, per germline (reference sequence). The CDR3 sequence is CAWAQSTYEQYF. The CDR3 region has the DNA TGTGCCTGGGCACAGTCAACCTACGAGCAGTACTTC.

V usage is TRBV4-1 and J usage is TRBJ2-3; 9 bases are shared with TRBD2. J lost 3 bases, V lost 0 bases, and 7 bases had no gene match. Germline loops: CDR1 MGHRA, CDR2 YSYEKL. CDR3 size: 17 residues. The CDR3: CASSQDRAGGLTDTQYF. CDR3 DNA: TGCGCCAGCAGCCAAGATCGAGCGGGGGGACTTACAGATACGCAGTATTTT.

The chain joins TRBV20-1 to TRBJ2-5; the match to TRBD1 covers 9 bases. Germline lookup yields CDR1 DFQATT and CDR2 SNEGSKA (reference sequence). CDR3 length: 15 residues. The junction had 9 bases not matched to a gene; V was cut back by 2 bases and J by 5 bases. The DNA of the CDR3 is TGCAGTGCTAGATTGGGACAGGGCCCGTCTGAGACCCAGTACTTC. Translation: CSARLGQGPSETQYF.

This clonotype showed up just once. The gene calls are TRBV28 and TRBJ2-7; no clear D. V was shortened by 5 bases and J by 2 bases, with 16 bases between the two germline ends. CDR1 is MDHEN, CDR2 SYDVKM, per germline. The CDR3 is made up of 15 amino acids. Written as DNA, the CDR3 is TGTGCCAGCAGTGCCGCCCCGGGCCTCACCTACGAGCAGTACTTC. Its protein is CASSAAPGLTYEQYF.

The gene calls are TRBV30 and TRBJ2-4, with TRBD2 as a possible D gene (6 bases). This CDR3 has 14 amino acids. V was shortened by 4 bases and J by 6 bases, with 16 bases between the two germline ends. Germline CDR1 reads GTSNPN; CDR2 reads SVGIG (reference sequence). CDR3 nucleotide sequence: TGTGCCTGGACGTCTCTGTTGGGGGGAAACATTCAGTACTTC. It translates to CAWTSLLGGNIQYF.

This chain uses TRBV3-1 with TRBJ1-2, with D unresolved. There are 16 residues in the CDR3. In germline, CDR1 is LGHDT, CDR2 YNNKEL (reference sequence). Trimming took 0 bases from V and 3 from J, leaving 14 bases between them. The CDR3 spells CASSQDSGTAYYGYTF. CDR3 sequence (DNA): TGTGCCAGCAGCCAAGATTCGGGAACTGCTTACTATGGCTACACCTTC.

This chain links TRBV4-3 with TRBJ1-2; the D gene is possibly TRBD1 (5 bases). V was trimmed by 0 bases and J by 1 base, leaving 9 bases between them. There are 15 residues in the CDR3. Germline CDR1 is LGHNA and CDR2 is YSLEER. The CDR3 protein is CASSQEGRDNYGYTF. The CDR3 DNA is TGCGCCAGCAGCCAAGAAGGCAGGGATAACTATGGCTACACCTTC.

The chain joins TRBV28 to TRBJ2-2, with 8 bases that match TRBD1. Germline trimming cut 4 bases from V and 6 bases from J; bases unmatched to any gene: 1. There are 13 residues in the CDR3. CDR1 is MDHEN, CDR2 SYDVKM, per germline. CDR3 DNA: TGTGCCAGCAGTTGGACAGGGCCCGGGGAGCTGTTTTTT. Protein product: CASSWTGPGELFF.

The chain joins TRBV25-1 to TRBJ1-6, with unresolved D. Germline values: CDR1 MGHDK, CDR2 SYGVNS. The CDR3 contains 15 residues. V was shortened by 6 bases and J by 0 bases, with 9 bases between the two germline ends. Written as DNA, the CDR3 is TGTGCCAGCAGACCCCGGGGCTCCTATAATTCACCCCTCCACTTT. Its translation: CASRPRGSYNSPLHF.

The chain has TRBV29-1 and TRBJ1-1; 9 positions agree with TRBD1. V was pared by 7 bases and J by 3 bases, with 12 bases of the junction left unmatched. The CDR3 is 15 amino acids. Germline V gene data show CDR1 as SQVTM and CDR2 as ANQGSEA. DNA for the CDR3: TGCAGCGCCCCGGGACAGGGTACGTTCGACACTGAAGCTTTCTTT. Its translation: CSAPGQGTFDTEAFF.

The chain uses TRBV7-2 and TRBJ2-3; 7 bases are a match to TRBD1. After removal of 1 base from V and 0 bases from J, the junction contained 4 bases not matched to a gene. This CDR3 has 16 amino acids. The germline V gene has CDR1 SGHTA and CDR2 FQGNSA. The DNA for the CDR3 is TGTGCCAGCAGCTTAGGCGTCAGGGGGAGCACAGATACGCAGTATTTT. This translates into CASSLGVRGSTDTQYF.

The CDR3 coding sequence is TGCAGTGCTAGAAAGCTGTATTCCTACAATGAGCAGTTCTTC. Protein product: CSARKLYSYNEQFF. The chain links TRBV20-1 to TRBJ2-1, with unresolved D. CDR1 and CDR2 (germline): DFQATT, SNEGSKA (reference sequence). There are 14 residues in the CDR3. The V end was cut by 2 bases, the J end by 1 base, with 9 bases between.

This chain connects TRBV30 to TRBJ2-2, with 7 bases aligning to TRBD1. This CDR3 comprises 13 residues. Germline V gene data show CDR1 as GTSNPN and CDR2 as SVGIG (reference sequence). The junction had 5 bases not matched to a gene; V was cut back by 3 bases and J by 7 bases. CDR3 residues: CAWRKQGIGELFF. The CDR3 DNA is TGTGCCTGGAGAAAACAGGGGATCGGGGAGCTGTTTTTT.